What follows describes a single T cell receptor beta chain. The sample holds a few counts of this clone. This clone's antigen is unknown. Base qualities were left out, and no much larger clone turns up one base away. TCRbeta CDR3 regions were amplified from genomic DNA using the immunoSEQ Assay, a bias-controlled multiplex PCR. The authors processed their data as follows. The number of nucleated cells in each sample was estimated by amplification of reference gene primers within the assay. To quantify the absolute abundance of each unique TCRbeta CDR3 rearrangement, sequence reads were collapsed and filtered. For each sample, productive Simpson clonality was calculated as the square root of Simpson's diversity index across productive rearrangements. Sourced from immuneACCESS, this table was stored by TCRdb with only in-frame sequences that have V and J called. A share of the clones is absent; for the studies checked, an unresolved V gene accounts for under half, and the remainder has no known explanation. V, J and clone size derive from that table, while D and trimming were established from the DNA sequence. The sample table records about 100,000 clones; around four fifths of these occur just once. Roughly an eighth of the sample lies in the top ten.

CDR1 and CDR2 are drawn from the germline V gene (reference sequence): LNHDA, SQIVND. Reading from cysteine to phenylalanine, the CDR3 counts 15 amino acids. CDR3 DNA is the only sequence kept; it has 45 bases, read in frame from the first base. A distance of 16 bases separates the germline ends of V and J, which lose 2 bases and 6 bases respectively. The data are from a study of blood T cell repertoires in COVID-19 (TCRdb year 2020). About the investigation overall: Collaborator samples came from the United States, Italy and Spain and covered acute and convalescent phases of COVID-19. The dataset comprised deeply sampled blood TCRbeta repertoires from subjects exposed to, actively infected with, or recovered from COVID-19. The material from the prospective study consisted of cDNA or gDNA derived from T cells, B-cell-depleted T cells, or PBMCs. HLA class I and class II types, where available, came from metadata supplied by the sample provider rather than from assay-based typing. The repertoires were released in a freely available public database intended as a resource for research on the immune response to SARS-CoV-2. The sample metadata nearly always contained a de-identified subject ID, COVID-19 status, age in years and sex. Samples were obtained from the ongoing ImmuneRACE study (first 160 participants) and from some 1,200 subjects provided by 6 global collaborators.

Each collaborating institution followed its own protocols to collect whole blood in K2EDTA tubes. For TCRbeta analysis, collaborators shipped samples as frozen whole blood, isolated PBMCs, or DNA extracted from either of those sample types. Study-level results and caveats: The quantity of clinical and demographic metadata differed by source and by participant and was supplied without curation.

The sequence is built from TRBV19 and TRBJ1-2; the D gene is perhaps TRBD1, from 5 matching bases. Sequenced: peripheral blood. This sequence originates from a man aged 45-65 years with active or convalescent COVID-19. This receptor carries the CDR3 CASSISGRALDGYTF. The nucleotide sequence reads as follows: TGTGCCAGTAGTATAAGTGGCAGGGCACTCGATGGCTACACCTTC.